The subject of this entry is one TCR beta chain. The target antigen is unknown. Via MiXCR, TCRdb re-called the 5' RACE reads, giving one row per CDR3 protein. This table has some 57,000 distinct CDR3 sequences, 9% to 15% appearing once. These data are taken from a study of T-cell memory formation after mild COVID-19. This CDR3 region has 12 residues. Trimming removed 5 bases from V and 2 bases from J, with 7 bases in between. The germline CDR1 and CDR2 sequences are SGHRS and YFSETQ. Study-level results: Memory from before infection featured some responding clones, which suggests cross-reactive memory joined. Among clones contracting day 15 to 85, CD4/CD8 was balanced, whereas later expanders leaned CD4+.

The source of this sequence is a young man who had mild COVID-19 (a few samples of this study predate the infection). Cell type and time point are not known. The sequencing input was PBMCs or a T cell subset sorted from them (not recorded which). The chain carries TRBV5-1 and TRBJ2-5, with D possibly TRBD1 on 6 matching bases. The CDR3, as DNA: TGCGCCAGCAGTACAGGGCAAGAGACCCAGTACTTC. Translation: CASSTGQETQYF.